A single sample is the source of the 19 T cell receptor beta chains below, sequenced in a study of blood T cell repertoires in COVID-19. Libraries were prepared by immunoSEQ multiplex PCR; TCRdb keeps only in-frame clonotypes and omits some of them. Among some 220,000 clones listed, approximately 84% were seen once. The specimen sequenced was peripheral blood. These receptors were collected from a woman aged 60 to 75 with acute or convalescent COVID-19.

The chain uses TRBV5-1 and TRBJ1-3; TRBD1 agrees at 9 bases. The germline V gene encodes CDR1 SGHRS and CDR2 YFSETQ. The J segment lost 2 bases and the V segment lost 4 bases, leaving 16 bases of the junction unmatched. The CDR3 runs 19 residues. CDR3 protein: CASSPQGQGGNRPGNTIYF. CDR3 DNA sequence: TGCGCCAGCAGCCCCCAGGGACAGGGAGGTAATCGGCCTGGAAACACCATATATTTT.

This chain connects TRBV28 to TRBJ1-1; 9 nucleotides agree with TRBD1. CDR3 length: 15 amino acids. J lost 4 bases, V lost 6 bases, and 9 bases had no gene match. Germline CDR1 is MDHEN and CDR2 is SYDVKM. The CDR3 DNA reads as TGTGCCAGCAGGTTTACAGGGGGCGCGGGCACTGAAGCTTTCTTT. Its protein product is CASRFTGGAGTEAFF.

V gene TRBV4-1 combines with J gene TRBJ1-4; D call uncertain. CDR1 is MGHRA, CDR2 YSYEKL, per germline. Trimming stripped 1 base from V and 4 bases from J, with 10 bases between. This CDR3 has 15 amino acids. CDR3 nucleotide sequence: TGCGCCAGCAGCCAAGTAGGCGGATTTAATGAAAAACTGTTTTTT. Its protein is CASSQVGGFNEKLFF.

The chain links TRBV9 to TRBJ2-3; 10 bases map to TRBD2. V lost 1 base to trimming and J lost 4 bases; unmatched junction nucleotides: 9. The germline CDR1 and CDR2 sequences are SGDLS and YYNGEE. CDR3 length: 17 residues. The CDR3 sequence: CASSVSSGGPRADTQYF. The CDR3 DNA reads TGTGCCAGCAGCGTAAGTAGCGGGGGGCCCCGCGCAGATACGCAGTATTTT.

The V gene is TRBV7-2, the J gene TRBJ1-2, with D tentatively TRBD1 (6 bases). CDR3 length: 16 amino acids. The V and J ends lost 1 base and 4 bases respectively, with 16 bases between them. CDR1 SGHTA and CDR2 FQGNSA come from the germline V gene. The CDR3 region is CASSLGHRVPSYGYTF. The DNA of the CDR3 is TGTGCCAGCAGCTTAGGCCACAGGGTGCCCTCCTATGGCTACACCTTC. Looking up the rest from reference TRBV7-2 and TRBJ1-2 gives the full variable domain: GAGVSQSPSNKVTEKGKDVELRCDPISGHTALYWYRQSLGQGLEFLIYFQGNSAPDKSGLPSDRFSAERTGGSVSTLTIQRTQQEDSAVYLCASSLGHRVPSYGYTFGSGTRLTVV.

The CDR3 sequence is CASSIRGTYEQYF. CDR3 bases: TGTGCCAGTAGTATCAGGGGAACCTACGAGCAGTACTTC. V is TRBV19 and J is TRBJ2-7; perhaps TRBD1 as D (6 bases). Trimming shortened V by 3 bases and J by 2 bases, and 8 bases separated the two germline ends. The germline gives CDR1 LNHDA, CDR2 SQIVND (reference sequence). The CDR3 is 13 amino acids.

The chain combines TRBV5-5 with TRBJ2-3, with 8 bases aligning to TRBD2. From germline, CDR1 is SGHKS and CDR2 YYEKEE (reference sequence). The CDR3 sequence is 15 residues long. V shed 1 base and J 2 bases; nucleotides not matched to a gene: 3. The CDR3 protein is CASSLFGGVTDTQYF. CDR3 bases: TGTGCCAGCAGCTTGTTCGGGGGGGTCACAGATACGCAGTATTTT.

The chain has TRBV20-1 and TRBJ1-2; D is uncertain. Germline lookup yields CDR1 DFQATT and CDR2 SNEGSKA (reference sequence). There are 11 residues in the CDR3. The germline V and J ends were trimmed by 4 bases and 8 bases, with 11 bases remaining between them. The chain's CDR3 is CSAMGSGGYTF. In DNA form, the CDR3 reads TGCAGTGCTATGGGGAGTGGAGGCTACACCTTC.

The chain links TRBV30 to TRBJ2-1, with 7 nucleotides matching TRBD1. This CDR3 contains 12 residues. The germline V gene encodes CDR1 GTSNPN and CDR2 SVGIG (reference sequence). With V trimmed by 2 bases and J by 14 bases, 9 bases remained unmatched. Here the CDR3 reads CAWSPGTARKFF. The DNA for the CDR3 is TGTGCCTGGAGTCCCGGGACAGCTAGGAAGTTCTTC. Full variable domain (rest looked up from reference TRBV30 and TRBJ2-1): SQTIHQWPATLVQPVGSPLSLECTVEGTSNPNLYWYRQAAGRGLQLLFYSVGIGQISSEVPQNLSASRPQDRQFILSSKKLLLSDSGFYLCAWSPGTARKFFGPGTRLTVL.

This rearrangement joins TRBV19 to TRBJ1-5; 10 bases agree with TRBD1. Germline-derived CDR1 and CDR2 are LNHDA and SQIVND (reference sequence). Trimming took 4 bases from V and 6 from J; bases not matched to a gene: 12. The CDR3 totals 17 residues. This chain's CDR3 is CASSTWVDRGRSQPQHF. CDR3 bases: TGTGCCAGTAGTACTTGGGTTGACAGGGGGCGAAGTCAGCCCCAGCATTTT.

V and J are TRBV5-1 and TRBJ1-1; 12 positions agree with TRBD1. V lost 3 bases and J lost 4; bases outside the gene matches: 4. The CDR3 spans 15 residues. Germline CDR1 SGHRS, CDR2 YFSETQ. The CDR3 DNA reads as TGCGCCAGCAGCTGGGGGACAGGGGGCAGCACTGAAGCTTTCTTT. Translating it yields CASSWGTGGSTEAFF.

The genes are TRBV2 and TRBJ1-2; TRBD1 aligns across 8 bases. The CDR3 sequence is 14 residues long. Trimming took 3 bases from V and 4 from J; bases not matched to a gene: 4. Germline V lookup: CDR1 SNHLY, CDR2 FYNNEI. CDR3 amino acids: CASSDRGHGYGYTF. The CDR3 coding sequence is TGTGCCAGCAGTGACAGGGGGCATGGCTATGGCTACACCTTC.

The V call is TRBV5-1, the J call TRBJ1-1; 8 bases map to TRBD1. V shed 2 bases and J 4 bases; nucleotides not matched to a gene: 7. This CDR3 is built from 15 residues. The V gene's germline CDR1 is SGHRS and CDR2 YFSETQ. The CDR3 spells CASSFSSGQATEAFF. Here the CDR3 DNA reads TGCGCCAGCAGCTTTTCATCGGGACAGGCCACTGAAGCTTTCTTT. Supplemented by reference TRBV5-1 and TRBJ1-1, the full variable domain reads KAGVTQTPRYLIKTRGQQVTLSCSPISGHRSVSWYQQTPGQGLQFLFEYFSETQRNKGNFPGRFSGRQFSNSRSEMNVSTLELGDSALYLCASSFSSGQATEAFFGQGTRLTVV.

The chain carries TRBV6-5 and TRBJ1-4; TRBD1 matches at 8 bases. This CDR3 is 16 amino acids long. Per the germline V gene, CDR1 is MNHEY and CDR2 is SVGAGI. V gave up 0 bases and J gave up 4 bases; unmatched junction bases: 4. The CDR3 DNA reads TGTGCCAGCAGTTACTCGAGTGGACAGGGTAATGAAAAACTGTTTTTT. Encoded protein: CASSYSSGQGNEKLFF.

This clone was seen a single time. V and J are TRBV5-1 and TRBJ1-2; D remains ambiguous. This CDR3 has 12 residues. V gave up 4 bases and J gave up 8 bases, with 12 bases separating them. The germline gives CDR1 SGHRS, CDR2 YFSETQ. CDR3 protein: CASSRETGGYTF. Here the CDR3 DNA reads TGCGCCAGCAGCCGGGAGACGGGAGGCTACACCTTC.

The V gene is TRBV5-1, the J gene TRBJ2-5; D may be TRBD1 (5 bases). The CDR3 sequence is 15 residues long. Germline V gene sequence: CDR1 SGHRS, CDR2 YFSETQ. V was trimmed by 5 bases and J by 0 bases, leaving 14 bases between them. The CDR3 sequence: CASSRFDRYQETQYF. CDR3 bases: TGCGCCAGCAGTAGGTTCGACAGATACCAAGAGACCCAGTACTTC.

The chain combines TRBV3-1 (or the pseudogene TRBV3-2) with TRBJ1-1; D possibly corresponds to TRBD1 (5 bases). Germline V gene sequence: CDR1 LGHDT, CDR2 YNNKEL (reference sequence). V lost 0 bases and J lost 9, with 17 bases in between. The CDR3 totals 15 residues. CDR3 loop: CASSQDNQGSAKAFF. The CDR3 bases are TGTGCCAGCAGCCAAGATAACCAGGGTTCGGCTAAAGCTTTCTTT.

This sequence joins TRBV6-5 and TRBJ2-7; TRBD1 matches at 9 bases. The trim removed 0 bases at V and 3 bases at J, leaving 6 bases unmatched. The germline V gene encodes CDR1 MNHEY and CDR2 SVGAGI. CDR3 length: 16 residues. CDR3 amino acids: CASSYSQGQGSYEQYF. The DNA of the CDR3 is TGTGCCAGCAGTTACTCGCAGGGACAGGGAAGCTACGAGCAGTACTTC.

The V and J genes are TRBV3-1 (or the pseudogene TRBV3-2) and TRBJ1-3; possibly TRBD1 for D (6 bases). This CDR3 is built from 17 residues. V lost 1 base to trimming and J lost 0 bases, with 13 bases between them. Germline CDR1 reads LGHDT; CDR2 reads YNNKEL (reference sequence). CDR3 coding DNA: TGTGCCAGCAGCCAAGCCCCGGGACACTACTCTGGAAACACCATATATTTT. Translating it yields CASSQAPGHYSGNTIYF.